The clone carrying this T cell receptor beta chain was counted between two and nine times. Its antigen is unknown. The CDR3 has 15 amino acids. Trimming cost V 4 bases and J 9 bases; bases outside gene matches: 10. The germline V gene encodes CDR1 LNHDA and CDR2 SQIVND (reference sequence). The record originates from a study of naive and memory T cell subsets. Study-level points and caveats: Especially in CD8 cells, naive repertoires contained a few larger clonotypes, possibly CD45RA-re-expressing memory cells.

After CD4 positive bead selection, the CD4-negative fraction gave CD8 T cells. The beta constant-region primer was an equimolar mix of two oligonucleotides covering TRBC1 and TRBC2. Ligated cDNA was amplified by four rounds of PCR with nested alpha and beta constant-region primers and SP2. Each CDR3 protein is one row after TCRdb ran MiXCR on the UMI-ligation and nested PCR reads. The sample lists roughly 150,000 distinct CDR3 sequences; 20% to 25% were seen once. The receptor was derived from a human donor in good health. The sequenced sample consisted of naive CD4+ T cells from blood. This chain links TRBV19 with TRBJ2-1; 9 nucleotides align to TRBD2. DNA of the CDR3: TGTGCCAGTAGTACGGTAGCGGGAGTCAAGGGTGAGCAGTTCTTC. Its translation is CASSTVAGVKGEQFF.